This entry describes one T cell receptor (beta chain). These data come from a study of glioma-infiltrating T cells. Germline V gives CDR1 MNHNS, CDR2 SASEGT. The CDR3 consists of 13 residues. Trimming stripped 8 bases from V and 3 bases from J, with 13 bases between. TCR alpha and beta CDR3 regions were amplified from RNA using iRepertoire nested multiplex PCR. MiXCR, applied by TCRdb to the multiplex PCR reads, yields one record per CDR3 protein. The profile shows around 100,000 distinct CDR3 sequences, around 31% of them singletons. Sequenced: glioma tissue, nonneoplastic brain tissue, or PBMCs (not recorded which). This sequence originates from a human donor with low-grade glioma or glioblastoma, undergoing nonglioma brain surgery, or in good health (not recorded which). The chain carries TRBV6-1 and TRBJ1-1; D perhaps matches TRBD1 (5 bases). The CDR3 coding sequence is TGTGCCAGCTCTAGTTTGGGGGACACTGAAGCTTTCTTT. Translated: CASSSLGDTEAFF.